What follows are 21 T cell receptor beta chains derived from one specimen sequenced in a study of OX40 agonist ivuxolimab in advanced cancers. Library preparation used the immunoSEQ multiplex PCR assay. The immuneACCESS repertoire file appears here via TCRdb, limited to in-frame rearrangements. These files lack a portion of the clones; in checked studies, under half of the deficit traces to unresolved V genes, and the cause of the others is not known. Across this sample there are roughly 81,000 clones, with around 94% seen only once. The ten biggest clones cover approximately 9.9% of the sample. The sequences come from CD4+ or CD8+ T cells sorted from blood, collected in a trial of the OX40 agonist ivuxolimab. All receptors come from an adult with an advanced solid tumor such as melanoma, head and neck, liver or kidney cancer.

The chain employs TRBV30 and TRBJ2-1, with TRBD1 as a possible D gene (5 bases). Germline V gives CDR1 GTSNPN, CDR2 SVGIG (reference sequence). There are 14 residues in the CDR3. Trimming took 4 bases from V and 2 from J, leaving 12 bases between them. DNA of the CDR3: TGTGCCTGGACCTATGAAGGGGCCTACAATGAGCAGTTCTTC. Residues: CAWTYEGAYNEQFF.

The gene calls are TRBV25-1 and TRBJ2-2; no definite D call. V lost 2 bases to trimming and J lost 6 bases, with 13 bases between them. This CDR3 has 15 residues. Germline-derived CDR1 and CDR2 are MGHDK and SYGVNS. The CDR3 loop is CASSERTLTAGELFF. The CDR3 DNA is TGTGCCAGCAGTGAACGAACCTTGACGGCCGGGGAGCTGTTTTTT.

The chain carries TRBV28 and TRBJ1-5; D may be TRBD1 (5 bases). The V gene lost 4 bases and the J gene lost 4 bases, with 17 bases spanning the gap. The CDR3 runs 16 residues. Per the germline V gene, CDR1 is MDHEN and CDR2 is SYDVKM. The CDR3 region has the DNA TGTGCCAGCAGTTACCGGGACGGTTACGGAAATCAGCCCCAGCATTTT. Protein sequence: CASSYRDGYGNQPQHF.

A single count supports this clone. The chain uses TRBV6-5 and TRBJ2-5, with 7 bases identical to TRBD1. The V and J ends lost 4 bases and 3 bases, in that order; junction bases with no gene match: 11. Germline V gene data show CDR1 as MNHEY and CDR2 as SVGAGI. The CDR3 is 16 amino acids. The CDR3 DNA reads as TGTGCCAGCAGTTCCCTCCGGGACAGCGACGAAGAGACCCAGTACTTC. Its protein product is CASSSLRDSDEETQYF.

The V call is TRBV2, the J call TRBJ2-7; 13 bases are a match to TRBD2. CDR1 is SNHLY, CDR2 FYNNEI, per germline. V gave up 4 bases and J gave up 6 bases; unmatched junction bases: 9. The CDR3 has 16 residues. CDR3 DNA sequence: TGTGCCAGCAGTGTCCGACTAGCGGGAGGAGGGGGCGAGCAGTACTTC. Its translation: CASSVRLAGGGGEQYF.

The chain uses TRBV25-1 and TRBJ2-2; 8 nucleotides agree with TRBD2. The CDR3 totals 14 residues. The J segment lost 4 bases and the V segment lost 4 bases, leaving 2 bases of the junction unmatched. CDR1 and CDR2 from the germline V gene are MGHDK and SYGVNS. The CDR3 region is CASSGTSPTGELFF. The DNA for the CDR3 is TGTGCCAGCAGTGGGACTAGCCCCACCGGGGAGCTGTTTTTT.

DNA of the CDR3: TGTGCCAGCAACGACAGGGCCCAGGAGCAGTACTTC. Translating it yields CASNDRAQEQYF. The rearrangement joins TRBV28 to TRBJ2-7; 7 bases map to TRBD1. This CDR3 comprises 12 residues. Germline CDR1 MDHEN, CDR2 SYDVKM. V lost 7 bases, J lost 7 bases, and 7 bases stayed unmatched. Variable domain in full (rest from reference TRBV28 and TRBJ2-7): DVKVTQSSRYLVKRTGEKVFLECVQDMDHENMFWYRQDPGLGLRLIYFSYDVKMKEKGDIPEGYSVSREKKERFSLILESASTNQTSMYLCASNDRAQEQYFGPGTRLTVT.

The chain recombines TRBV5-4 with TRBJ2-3, with 7 bases lining up with TRBD2. V shed 2 bases and J 2 bases; nucleotides not matched to a gene: 2. CDR3 length equals 14 residues. Germline V gives CDR1 SGHNT, CDR2 YYREEE (reference sequence). Here the CDR3 reads CASSLAGNTDTQYF. The CDR3, as DNA: TGTGCCAGCAGCTTAGCGGGAAACACAGATACGCAGTATTTT.

The chain is built from TRBV6-5 and TRBJ2-3, with TRBD1 as a possible D gene (6 bases). Germline V gives CDR1 MNHEY, CDR2 SVGAGI. The CDR3 is made up of 15 amino acids. V dropped 6 bases and J dropped 3 bases, with 16 bases sitting between them. The CDR3 nucleotides read TGTGCCAGCAGAACAGGGTGGGGGATGACAGATACGCAGTATTTT. Residues: CASRTGWGMTDTQYF.

The CDR3 spells CASSAPGLGAEQYF. For the CDR3, the DNA is TGTGCCAGCAGCGCCCCAGGTCTAGGCGCCGAGCAGTACTTC. The chain carries TRBV7-9 and TRBJ2-7; D call uncertain. V was shortened by 5 bases and J by 6 bases, with 17 bases between the two germline ends. CDR3 size: 14 residues. The germline gives CDR1 SEHNR, CDR2 FQNEAQ (reference sequence).

The rearrangement uses TRBV10-3 and TRBJ1-2, with no clear D. V lost 0 bases and J lost 0, with 11 bases in between. Per germline, CDR1 ENHRY and CDR2 SYGVKD. The CDR3 covers 16 residues. As DNA, the CDR3 is TGTGCCATCAGTGAGTCGGGATTGAATCCTAACTATGGCTACACCTTC. Protein product: CAISESGLNPNYGYTF.

The chain has TRBV5-4 and TRBJ2-1; 12 bases align to TRBD2. The CDR3 is 18 residues long. V shed 3 bases and J 3 bases; nucleotides not matched to a gene: 10. Germline V gene sequence: CDR1 SGHNT, CDR2 YYREEE (reference sequence). CDR3 residues: CASSSTRTSGMDYNEQFF. CDR3 DNA: TGTGCCAGCAGCTCCACCCGGACTAGCGGGATGGACTACAATGAGCAGTTCTTC.

V usage is TRBV12-5 and J usage is TRBJ2-3, with TRBD2 matching 7 bases. The junction had 7 bases not matched to a gene; V was cut back by 7 bases and J by 3 bases. CDR1 is LGHNT, CDR2 FRNRAP, per germline. CDR3 length: 14 residues. This chain's CDR3 is CASEILAATDTQYF. Here the CDR3 DNA reads TGTGCTAGTGAAATTCTAGCGGCTACAGATACGCAGTATTTT.

This chain connects TRBV18 to TRBJ1-2; D is undetermined. The CDR3 runs to 17 residues. Germline lookup yields CDR1 KGHSH and CDR2 LQKENI. The germline V and J ends were trimmed by 3 bases and 0 bases, with 17 bases remaining between them. The CDR3 DNA reads as TGTGCCAGCTCACCGAGGGAACTTTTACTTTCTAACTATGGCTACACCTTC. It specifies CASSPRELLLSNYGYTF.

The gene calls are TRBV19 and TRBJ2-5; 8 bases map to TRBD1. The V segment lost 5 bases and the J segment 5 bases; nucleotides outside the gene matches: 7. From germline, CDR1 is LNHDA and CDR2 SQIVND (reference sequence). The CDR3 has 14 amino acids. CDR3 loop: CASSLGQGRETQYF. The CDR3 DNA sequence: TGTGCCAGTAGTCTAGGACAGGGACGGGAGACCCAGTACTTC.

The gene calls are TRBV7-9 and TRBJ2-7; weak D call: TRBD2 (5 bases). Germline CDR1 SEHNR, CDR2 FQNEAQ (reference sequence). There are 14 residues in the CDR3. Trimming removed 5 bases from V and 4 bases from J, with 15 bases in between. In DNA form, the CDR3 reads TGTGCCAGCAGCGACCGGGGATCCCTATACGAGCAGTACTTC. It encodes CASSDRGSLYEQYF. Based on the CDR3 plus reference TRBV7-9 and TRBJ2-7, the full variable domain is DTGVSQNPRHKITKRGQNVTFRCDPISEHNRLYWYRQTLGQGPEFLTYFQNEAQLEKSRLLSDRFSAERPKGSFSTLEIQRTEQGDSAMYLCASSDRGSLYEQYFGPGTRLTVT.

DNA for the CDR3: TGCGCCAGCAGCCCAGGACTAGCGGGAGTTCCCGAGCAGTACTTC. This sequence encodes CASSPGLAGVPEQYF. V and J are TRBV4-3 and TRBJ2-7; 13 nucleotides match TRBD2. The CDR3 length is 15 residues. Trimming cost V 4 bases and J 6 bases; bases outside gene matches: 6. CDR1 and CDR2 (germline): LGHNA, YSLEER.

This clone appeared once. The V gene is TRBV27, the J gene TRBJ2-2; 13 bases match TRBD2. V trimming: 6 bases; J trimming: 6 bases; junction bases outside the gene matches: 4. CDR1 MNHEY and CDR2 SMNVEV come from the germline V gene (reference sequence). This CDR3 comprises 15 residues. The CDR3 region has the DNA TGTGCCAGCAGACCGGGACTAGCGGGATCCGGGGAGCTGTTTTTT. It codes for CASRPGLAGSGELFF.

The chain recombines TRBV13 with TRBJ2-5, with D unclear. The germline gives CDR1 PRHDT, CDR2 FYEKMQ (reference sequence). Trimming cost V 4 bases and J 3 bases, with 6 bases left between them. CDR3 length: 12 amino acids. The CDR3 protein is CASSWQKETQYF. CDR3 sequence (DNA): TGTGCCAGCAGCTGGCAGAAAGAGACCCAGTACTTC. Full variable domain (missing parts from reference TRBV13 and TRBJ2-5): AAGVIQSPRHLIKEKRETATLKCYPIPRHDTVYWYQQGPGQDPQFLISFYEKMQSDKGSIPDRFSAQQFSDYHSELNMSSLELGDSALYFCASSWQKETQYFGPGTRLLVL.

The genes are TRBV11-3 and TRBJ2-7; a possible D gene is TRBD2 (5 bases). CDR1 is SGHNT, CDR2 YENEEA, per germline. V lost 4 bases, J lost 3 bases, and 19 bases lay in between. The CDR3 is made up of 16 amino acids. CDR3 protein: CASSSLVAADHYEQYF. As DNA, the CDR3 is TGTGCCAGCAGCTCCTTAGTCGCAGCGGATCACTACGAGCAGTACTTC.

This chain links TRBV5-6 with TRBJ2-3, with D possibly being TRBD2 (5 bases). Germline-derived CDR1 and CDR2 are SGHDT and YYEEEE. Trimming pared 0 bases from V and 4 bases from J, leaving 6 bases between. CDR3 length: 13 residues. The CDR3 coding sequence is TGTGCCAGCAGCTTGGCCGGGGCAGATACGCAGTATTTT. Translation gives CASSLAGADTQYF. The full variable domain, its missing parts supplied by reference TRBV5-6 and TRBJ2-3, is DAGVTQSPTHLIKTRGQQVTLRCSPKSGHDTVSWYQQALGQGPQFIFQYYEEEERQRGNFPDRFSGHQFPNYSSELNVNALLLGDSALYLCASSLAGADTQYFGPGTRLTVL.